These 29 T cell receptor beta chains were sequenced from one sample in a study of cytomegalovirus exposure and HLA in healthy donors. 60 Vbeta and 13 Jbeta primers were used in PCR. Only in-frame clones appear in the TCRdb table, and some are missing; sequencing was by immunoSEQ multiplex PCR. This table has 80,000 to 95,000 clones, around 78% appearing once. The sequenced sample was PBMCs. The receptors derive from a young man in good health and CMV-seropositive.

The sample holds a few counts of this clone. The CDR3 is CASSYSVEKRGNEQFF. CDR3 nucleotides: TGTGCCAGCAGTTATTCGGTCGAGAAGCGGGGCAATGAGCAGTTCTTC. The J gene is TRBJ2-1, the V gene TRBV6-5; 7 bases fit TRBD2. Germline V gene lookup returns CDR1 MNHEY and CDR2 SVGAGI. V was clipped by 3 bases and J by 6 bases; unmatched bases: 11. This CDR3 contains 16 residues.

This chain joins TRBV10-1 and TRBJ2-3; D is unclear. The germline gives CDR1 WNHNN, CDR2 SYGVQD (reference sequence). Trimming pared 2 bases from V and 0 bases from J, leaving 9 bases between. The CDR3 is 15 amino acids. As DNA, the CDR3 is TGCGCCAGCAGTGAGACTGCTGTAAGCACAGATACGCAGTATTTT. This gives the protein CASSETAVSTDTQYF.

The J gene is TRBJ2-2, the V gene TRBV4-2; D is ambiguous. Germline loops: CDR1 LGHNA, CDR2 YNFKEQ. The CDR3 length is 15 residues. Trimming removed 2 bases at V and 1 base at J, with 8 bases between. The CDR3 loop reads CASSQPPRNTGELFF. The DNA of the CDR3 is TGTGCCAGCAGCCAACCACCGAGGAACACCGGGGAGCTGTTTTTT.

This chain connects TRBV2 to TRBJ1-3; a weak D match, TRBD1 (6 bases). The CDR3 has 15 amino acids. From germline, CDR1 is SNHLY and CDR2 FYNNEI. Trimming stripped 6 bases from V and 4 bases from J, with 16 bases between. Here the CDR3 DNA reads TGTGCCAGCAGGCCCCCGGGGGGCAGGGGAAACACCATATATTTT. Amino acids: CASRPPGGRGNTIYF.

This chain uses TRBV7-9 with TRBJ1-5, with no clear D. CDR3 length: 14 residues. Germline V gene data show CDR1 as SEHNR and CDR2 as FQNEAQ (reference sequence). V dropped 4 bases and J dropped 7 bases, with 14 bases sitting between them. In DNA, the CDR3 is TGTGCCAGCAGCTCGACGGAGGATAGGCAGCCCCAGCATTTT. Protein: CASSSTEDRQPQHF.

This chain uses TRBV15 with TRBJ2-5; D is possibly TRBD1 (5 bases). The V end was cut by 0 bases, the J end by 7 bases, with 15 bases between. The CDR3 consists of 15 residues. From germline, CDR1 is LNHNV and CDR2 YYDKDF (reference sequence). The CDR3 DNA sequence: TGTGCCACCAGCAGAGATAGGGGCAGGGTTGGGACCCAGTACTTC. This sequence encodes CATSRDRGRVGTQYF.

The V and J genes are TRBV7-2 and TRBJ2-7; 10 bases align to TRBD2. The CDR3 covers 14 residues. Per the germline V gene, CDR1 is SGHTA and CDR2 is FQGNSA. The V segment lost 4 bases and the J segment 6 bases; nucleotides outside the gene matches: 6. This CDR3 is CASSSASGSSEQYF. In DNA, the CDR3 is TGTGCCAGCAGCTCGGCTAGCGGGAGTTCCGAGCAGTACTTC.

The chain has TRBV5-1 and TRBJ1-2; tentative D call: TRBD1 (6 bases). This CDR3 comprises 14 residues. Germline CDR1 is SGHRS and CDR2 is YFSETQ. V gave up 0 bases and J gave up 6 bases, with 12 bases separating them. The CDR3 DNA follows: TGCGCCAGCAGCTTGGTGGGACACCAGAATGGCTACACCTTC. This translates into CASSLVGHQNGYTF.

The V call is TRBV28, the J call TRBJ1-4, with D hard to call. The CDR3 covers 15 residues. V dropped 3 bases and J dropped 7 bases, with 15 bases sitting between them. Germline V gene sequence: CDR1 MDHEN, CDR2 SYDVKM. In DNA, the CDR3 is TGTGCCAGCAGTTTCGTGGCGGGCTTGGGTGAAAAACTGTTTTTT. This gives the protein CASSFVAGLGEKLFF.

The rearrangement uses TRBV9 and TRBJ2-7, with no clear D. V was pared by 4 bases and J by 3 bases, with 11 bases between. This CDR3 spans 13 amino acids. Germline CDR1 and CDR2: SGDLS and YYNGEE. CDR3 bases: TGTGCCAGCAGCCCATGGCCGGGCTACGAGCAGTACTTC. The encoded protein is CASSPWPGYEQYF.

The chain carries TRBV6-1 and TRBJ2-3, with unresolved D. The germline V gene encodes CDR1 MNHNS and CDR2 SASEGT. The V end lost 2 bases, the J end lost 4 bases, and 13 bases lay between the germline ends. The CDR3 runs 15 residues. CDR3 loop: CASSESDAVPDTQYF. CDR3 DNA sequence: TGTGCCAGCAGTGAAAGCGACGCCGTCCCAGATACGCAGTATTTT.

The chain has TRBV5-1 and TRBJ2-5; perhaps TRBD1 as D (6 bases). V lost 2 bases and J 5 bases, leaving 16 bases between the germline ends. The CDR3 extends over 15 amino acids. Germline V gene lookup returns CDR1 SGHRS and CDR2 YFSETQ. CDR3 nucleotide sequence: TGCGCCAGCAGCTTAGTACAGGGTGGGTTCGAGACCCAGTACTTC. Its translation is CASSLVQGGFETQYF.

The CDR3 nucleotides are TGTGCCAGCACCCTAGCAGGGACTGCGACCGAGCAGTACTTC. Translating it yields CASTLAGTATEQYF. The rearrangement links TRBV7-8 to TRBJ2-7, with D possibly being TRBD2 (6 bases). The CDR3 contains 14 residues. The germline CDR1 and CDR2 sequences are SGHVS and FQNEAQ. Trimming removed 7 bases at V and 6 bases at J, with 19 bases between.

J is TRBJ2-5 and V is TRBV28; D is ambiguous. Trimming pared 4 bases from V and 4 bases from J, leaving 13 bases between. The CDR3 is 14 residues long. Per the germline V gene, CDR1 is MDHEN and CDR2 is SYDVKM. The CDR3 region is CASSYLSRRETQYF. The CDR3 DNA reads TGTGCCAGCAGTTACCTTTCCAGGCGAGAGACCCAGTACTTC. Together with reference TRBV28 and TRBJ2-5, the CDR3 gives the full variable domain: DVKVTQSSRYLVKRTGEKVFLECVQDMDHENMFWYRQDPGLGLRLIYFSYDVKMKEKGDIPEGYSVSREKKERFSLILESASTNQTSMYLCASSYLSRRETQYFGPGTRLLVL.

The V gene is TRBV5-1, the J gene TRBJ2-7; 10 bases agree with TRBD1. This CDR3 region has 12 residues. V trimming: 6 bases; J trimming: 11 bases; junction bases outside the gene matches: 8. CDR1 is SGHRS, CDR2 YFSETQ, per germline. The DNA of the CDR3 is TGCGCCAGCAAGGAGACAGGGGGCGTCGAGTACTTC. Protein product: CASKETGGVEYF.

This clone has only a few counts. The V and J genes are TRBV6-6 and TRBJ2-3; 10 bases map to TRBD1. Germline trimming cut 10 bases from V and 0 bases from J; bases unmatched to any gene: 10. Germline CDR1 reads MNHNY; CDR2 reads SVGAGI (reference sequence). The CDR3 consists of 16 residues. The CDR3 reads CATATGQGTSTDTQYF. The CDR3 nucleotides read TGTGCCACAGCCACGGGACAGGGGACTAGCACAGATACGCAGTATTTT.

The J gene is TRBJ2-7, the V gene TRBV28; D possibly corresponds to TRBD1 (6 bases). This CDR3 has 14 residues. CDR1 MDHEN and CDR2 SYDVKM come from the germline V gene. The V and J ends lost 3 bases and 8 bases respectively, with 17 bases between them. The CDR3 loop reads CASSLDSTGTKQYF. In DNA, the CDR3 is TGTGCCAGCAGTTTGGATTCAACAGGGACGAAGCAGTACTTC.

This chain uses TRBV6-6 with TRBJ2-1; D is perhaps TRBD2 (5 bases). The V end lost 2 bases, the J end lost 5 bases, and 7 bases lay between the germline ends. This CDR3 region has 13 residues. Germline-derived CDR1 and CDR2 are MNHNY and SVGAGI (reference sequence). The CDR3 loop reads CASSYRRDNEQFF. The CDR3 nucleotides are TGTGCCAGCAGTTACCGGCGGGACAATGAGCAGTTCTTC.

In this sample, this clone turned up a few times. The chain is built from TRBV6-1 and TRBJ2-7; TRBD2 matches at 9 bases. The CDR3 has 14 amino acids. J was trimmed by 0 bases and V by 6 bases; bases with no gene match: 3. Per the germline V gene, CDR1 is MNHNS and CDR2 is SASEGT. The CDR3 spells CASSSSGTSYEQYF. CDR3 bases: TGTGCCAGCAGCTCTAGCGGGACCTCCTACGAGCAGTACTTC.

This CDR3 reads CASSQSAGESGNEQFF. The CDR3 bases are TGTGCCAGCAGCCAATCGGCGGGGGAATCGGGCAATGAGCAGTTCTTC. V gene TRBV16 combines with J gene TRBJ2-1; TRBD2 agrees at 7 bases. This CDR3 is built from 16 residues. V lost 0 bases to trimming and J lost 6 bases; unmatched junction nucleotides: 8. The germline gives CDR1 KGHSY, CDR2 FQNENV.

This clone was found a few times. This sequence joins TRBV6-1 and TRBJ2-5; 7 bases align to TRBD1. This CDR3 is built from 15 residues. CDR1 and CDR2 from the germline V gene are MNHNS and SASEGT. The trim removed 3 bases at V and 5 bases at J, leaving 9 bases unmatched. Written as DNA, the CDR3 is TGTGCCAGCAGTGACATCGAAGGGGGCGTGGAGACCCAGTACTTC. This sequence encodes CASSDIEGGVETQYF.

This clone occurred a few times. The J gene is TRBJ1-4, the V gene TRBV28; 7 bases fit TRBD1. The CDR3 length is 14 residues. The germline V gene has CDR1 MDHEN and CDR2 SYDVKM. V shed 6 bases and J 7 bases; nucleotides not matched to a gene: 8. The CDR3 reads CASRPDRVREKLFF. DNA for the CDR3: TGTGCCAGCAGACCCGACAGGGTACGTGAAAAACTGTTTTTT.

J is TRBJ2-1 and V is TRBV29-1, with a possible D match to TRBD2 (5 bases). CDR1 and CDR2 (germline): SQVTM, ANQGSEA. This CDR3 region has 16 residues. With 0 bases removed from V and 1 base from J, the gap between germline ends came to 13 bases. The CDR3 protein is CSVEDPGVESYNEQFF. CDR3 bases: TGCAGCGTTGAAGATCCCGGGGTCGAGTCCTACAATGAGCAGTTCTTC.

CDR3 bases: TGTGCCAGCAGTTTGACTGGGGAGCTGTTTTTT. It yields the protein CASSLTGELFF. The gene calls are TRBV6-5 and TRBJ2-2; D gene uncertain. Trimming stripped 4 bases from V and 8 bases from J, with 5 bases between. This CDR3 is 11 amino acids long. Germline CDR1 is MNHEY and CDR2 is SVGAGI.

Worth noting for this clone: One junction end does not reproduce the germline sequence, and a read error may be involved. The rearrangement uses TRBV19 and TRBJ1-1; no clear D gene. Germline loops: CDR1 LNHDA, CDR2 SQIVND (reference sequence). The CDR3 totals 12 residues. The CDR3 DNA follows: TGTGCCAGTAGTATAGGATGGGTCAGGCCTTACTTT. Translating it yields CASSIGWVRPYF. The full variable domain, rest sourced from reference TRBV19 and TRBJ1-1, is DGGITQSPKYLFRKEGQNVTLSCEQNLNHDAMYWYRQDPGQGLRLIYYSQIVNDFQKGDIAEGYSVSREKKESFPLTVTSAQKNPTAFYLCASSIGWVRPYFGQGTRLTVV.

J is TRBJ2-3 and V is TRBV28; TRBD2 might be the D (6 bases). CDR3 length: 15 amino acids. The V end lost 5 bases, the J end lost 0 bases, and 12 bases lay between the germline ends. Germline-derived CDR1 and CDR2 are MDHEN and SYDVKM. The chain's CDR3 is CASSMRRGSTDTQYF. CDR3 DNA sequence: TGTGCCAGCAGTATGCGGAGGGGTAGCACAGATACGCAGTATTTT.

The J gene is TRBJ2-5, the V gene TRBV6-5; 7 bases fit TRBD1. CDR1 MNHEY and CDR2 SVGAGI come from the germline V gene. The ends lost 7 bases at V and 5 bases at J; junction bases unmatched: 13. This CDR3 is 15 amino acids long. CDR3 region: CASTSKTGSPETQYF. Here the CDR3 DNA reads TGTGCCAGCACCTCTAAGACAGGGAGCCCGGAGACCCAGTACTTC.

The chain couples TRBV5-8 to TRBJ1-5; 7 bases agree with TRBD1. There are 14 residues in the CDR3. Per germline, CDR1 SGHTS and CDR2 YDEGEE. After removal of 4 bases from V and 4 bases from J, the junction contained 5 bases not matched to a gene. The CDR3 reads CASSPDRANQPQHF. CDR3 DNA: TGTGCCAGCAGCCCCGACAGGGCAAATCAGCCCCAGCATTTT.

This clone was observed a few times. The chain joins TRBV4-1 to TRBJ2-7; a weak D match, TRBD2 (6 bases). This CDR3 contains 15 residues. Looked up from germline, CDR1 is MGHRA and CDR2 is YSYEKL. Trimming left V 5 bases short and J 2 bases short, with 16 bases between. The CDR3 nucleotides are TGCGCCAGCAGCTCACCGGGACTCCAAACCTACGAGCAGTACTTC. It specifies CASSSPGLQTYEQYF.